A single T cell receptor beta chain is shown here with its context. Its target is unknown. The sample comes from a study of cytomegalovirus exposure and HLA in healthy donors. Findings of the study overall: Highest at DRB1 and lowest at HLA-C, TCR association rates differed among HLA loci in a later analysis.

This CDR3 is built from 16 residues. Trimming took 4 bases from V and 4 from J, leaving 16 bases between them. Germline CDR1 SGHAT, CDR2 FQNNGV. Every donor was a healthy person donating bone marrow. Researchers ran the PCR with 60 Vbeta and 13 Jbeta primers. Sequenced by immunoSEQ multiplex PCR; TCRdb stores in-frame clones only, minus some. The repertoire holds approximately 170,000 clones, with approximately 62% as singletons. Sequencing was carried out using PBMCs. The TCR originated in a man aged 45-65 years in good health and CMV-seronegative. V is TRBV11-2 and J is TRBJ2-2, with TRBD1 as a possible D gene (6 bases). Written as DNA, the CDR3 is TGTGCCAGCAGCTCCCGGACCCCAGGGGTCACCGGGGAGCTGTTTTTT. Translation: CASSSRTPGVTGELFF.